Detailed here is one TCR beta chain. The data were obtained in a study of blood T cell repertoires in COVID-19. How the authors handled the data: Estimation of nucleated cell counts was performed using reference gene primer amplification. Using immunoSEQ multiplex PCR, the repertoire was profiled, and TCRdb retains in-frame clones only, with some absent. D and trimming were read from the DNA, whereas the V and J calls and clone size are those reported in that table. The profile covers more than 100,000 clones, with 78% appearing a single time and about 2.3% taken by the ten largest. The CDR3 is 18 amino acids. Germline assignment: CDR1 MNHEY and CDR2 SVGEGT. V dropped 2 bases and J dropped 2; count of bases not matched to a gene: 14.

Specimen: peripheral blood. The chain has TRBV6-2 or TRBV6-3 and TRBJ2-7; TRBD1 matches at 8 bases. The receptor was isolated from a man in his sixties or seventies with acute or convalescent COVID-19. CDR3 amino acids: CASSYGSGQARNPYEQYF. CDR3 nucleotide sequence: TGTGCCAGCAGTTACGGGTCGGGACAGGCGAGAAACCCCTACGAGCAGTACTTC.